Presented here are 31 T cell receptor beta chains from one specimen sequenced in a study of shared clonotypes between healthy human individuals. Repertoires were generated with immunoSEQ multiplex PCR, while TCRdb's copy carries only in-frame clones and drops some. The repertoire holds roughly 1,100,000 clones, about 77% seen once, with over 1.3% in the top ten. Sequencing was carried out using memory CD4+ T cells sorted from blood. The subset here: CD45RA-negative fraction. These receptors were collected from a man between 18 and 29 years old in good health.

This clone occurred a few times. The chain recombines TRBV14 with TRBJ2-6, with unresolved D. Trimming took 3 bases from V and 2 from J, leaving 8 bases between them. CDR3 length equals 15 residues. Per germline, CDR1 SGHDN and CDR2 FVKESK. DNA of the CDR3: TGTGCCAGCAGCCATCGACGGGCTGGGGCCAACGTCCTGACTTTC. This translates into CASSHRRAGANVLTF. Combining the CDR3 with reference TRBV14 and TRBJ2-6 gives the whole variable domain EAGVTQFPSHSVIEKGQTVTLRCDPISGHDNLYWYRRVMGKEIKFLLHFVKESKQDESGMPNNRFLAERTGGTYSTLKVQPAELEDSGVYFCASSHRRAGANVLTFGAGSRLTVL.

V is TRBV5-1 and J is TRBJ1-2, with 10 bases matching TRBD1. J lost 5 bases, V lost 4 bases, and 8 bases had no gene match. This CDR3 comprises 15 residues. Germline CDR1 and CDR2: SGHRS and YFSETQ. Here the CDR3 reads CASSRGDRGTYGYTF. For the CDR3, the DNA is TGCGCCAGCAGCCGTGGGGACAGGGGCACTTATGGCTACACCTTC.

The chain couples TRBV10-3 to TRBJ1-1, with no clear D. The CDR3 has 14 amino acids. Trimming took off 0 bases at V and 1 base at J, with 6 bases between the two ends. The germline V gene has CDR1 ENHRY and CDR2 SYGVKD. The CDR3 DNA reads as TGTGCCATCAGTGAGTCGATGACGAACACTGAAGCTTTCTTT. Its translation is CAISESMTNTEAFF.

The chain joins TRBV19 to TRBJ1-1; 7 positions match TRBD1. Germline trimming cut 5 bases from V and 3 bases from J; bases unmatched to any gene: 15. There are 17 residues in the CDR3. Germline assignment: CDR1 LNHDA and CDR2 SQIVND (reference sequence). The CDR3 here is CASSGGQRRSGDTEAFF. CDR3 DNA sequence: TGTGCCAGTAGTGGGGGACAGCGGAGGAGCGGGGACACTGAAGCTTTCTTT.

This clone came up a few times. The gene calls are TRBV28 and TRBJ1-2; D remains unclear. V was trimmed by 6 bases and J by 1 base, leaving 12 bases between them. CDR3 length: 14 amino acids. The germline V gene encodes CDR1 MDHEN and CDR2 SYDVKM. In DNA, the CDR3 is TGTGCCAGCAGGTCCTCGGCATTTAACTATGGCTACACCTTC. This translates into CASRSSAFNYGYTF.

A note on this clone: Additional DNA sequences in this sample encode the identical CDR3. The chain is built from TRBV7-2 and TRBJ2-3; D perhaps matches TRBD2 (5 bases). Trimming took off 1 base at V and 3 bases at J, with 8 bases between the two ends. CDR3 size: 14 residues. Germline CDR1 is SGHTA and CDR2 is FQGNSA. CDR3 region: CASSLGLATDTQYF. The CDR3 DNA reads TGTGCCAGCAGCTTAGGGCTAGCAACAGATACGCAGTATTTT.

This clone has at least ten counts. The rearrangement links TRBV5-8 to TRBJ2-3; no clear D. In germline, CDR1 is SGHTS, CDR2 YDEGEE. The ends were cut back, 5 bases at V and 8 bases at J, with 12 bases in the middle. The CDR3 has 12 amino acids. The CDR3 protein is CASSTGVGTQYF. The CDR3 DNA reads as TGTGCCAGCAGTACGGGTGTGGGTACGCAGTATTTT.

This CDR3 reads CASSLRDRNPYEQYF. In nucleotides, the CDR3 is TGCGCCAGCAGCCTCCGGGACAGGAACCCCTACGAGCAGTACTTC. This chain joins TRBV5-1 and TRBJ2-7, with 8 bases matching TRBD1. CDR1 is SGHRS, CDR2 YFSETQ, per germline. With 4 bases clipped from V and 2 bases from J, the junction kept 8 bases outside the gene matches. The CDR3 consists of 15 residues.

The gene calls are TRBV9 and TRBJ2-3; D is tentatively TRBD1 or TRBD2 (6 bases each). The V gene lost 2 bases and the J gene lost 3 bases, with 16 bases spanning the gap. Germline V gene data show CDR1 as SGDLS and CDR2 as YYNGEE. This CDR3 region has 16 residues. The CDR3 region is CASSVLGGSLTDTQYF. The CDR3 coding sequence is TGTGCCAGCAGCGTTCTGGGGGGCTCATTGACAGATACGCAGTATTTT.

This clone has only one observation. This chain joins TRBV9 and TRBJ2-1; no clear D. Trimming cost V 2 bases and J 7 bases, with 7 bases left between them. The germline V gene encodes CDR1 SGDLS and CDR2 YYNGEE. This CDR3 is 12 amino acids long. The CDR3: CASSVFGNEQFF. DNA for the CDR3: TGTGCCAGCAGCGTCTTTGGGAATGAGCAGTTCTTC.

The J gene is TRBJ1-5, the V gene TRBV11-2; TRBD1 is a possible D gene (6 bases). V lost 0 bases, J lost 3 bases, and 9 bases lay in between. Per germline, CDR1 SGHAT and CDR2 FQNNGV. The CDR3 has 15 residues. The CDR3 DNA reads as TGTGCCAGCAGCTTAGATCCAGGGGTCAATCAGCCCCAGCATTTT. As protein: CASSLDPGVNQPQHF.

This chain links TRBV5-1 with TRBJ2-5; D unresolved. The germline V gene has CDR1 SGHRS and CDR2 YFSETQ. This CDR3 spans 14 amino acids. V gave up 3 bases and J gave up 3 bases, with 12 bases separating them. CDR3 DNA sequence: TGCGCCAGCAGCTGGGGTTTTCGGAAAGAGACCCAGTACTTC. Protein product: CASSWGFRKETQYF.

This chain uses TRBV6-1 with TRBJ2-5; 7 nucleotides line up with TRBD2. Germline V gives CDR1 MNHNS, CDR2 SASEGT. The V and J ends lost 6 bases and 5 bases, in that order; junction bases with no gene match: 3. The CDR3 loop spans 12 amino acids. The CDR3 sequence: CASRPLAETQYF. The DNA of the CDR3 is TGTGCCAGCAGACCACTAGCGGAGACCCAGTACTTC.

The genes are TRBV7-2 and TRBJ1-3; TRBD1 is a possible D gene (5 bases). Per the germline V gene, CDR1 is SGHTA and CDR2 is FQGNSA. V lost 3 bases and J lost 0, with 15 bases in between. This CDR3 is built from 17 residues. The CDR3 is CASSFDPAGGSGNTIYF. CDR3 DNA sequence: TGTGCCAGCAGCTTCGATCCGGCCGGGGGCTCTGGAAACACCATATATTTT.

This clone showed up just a few times. This chain joins TRBV19 and TRBJ1-4, with TRBD1 matching 12 bases. Germline trimming cut 9 bases from V and 2 bases from J; bases unmatched to any gene: 13. Germline CDR1 and CDR2: LNHDA and SQIVND (reference sequence). The CDR3 extends over 18 amino acids. CDR3 in DNA: TGTGCCAGCTCATCCGGGACAGGGGGCTCCAGGACTAATGAAAAACTGTTTTTT. Amino acids: CASSSGTGGSRTNEKLFF.

The chain uses TRBV5-1 and TRBJ1-2; TRBD1 is a possible D gene (5 bases). Germline V gene lookup returns CDR1 SGHRS and CDR2 YFSETQ. The length of the CDR3 is 16 residues. With 4 bases removed from V and 2 bases from J, the gap between germline ends came to 18 bases. As DNA, the CDR3 is TGCGCCAGCAGCCGTGGAGGGCCTGGGGCCAACTATGGCTACACCTTC. This gives the protein CASSRGGPGANYGYTF.

The chain carries TRBV7-8 and TRBJ1-4, with D tentatively TRBD1 (5 bases). Trimming pared 1 base from V and 7 bases from J, leaving 10 bases between. CDR1 and CDR2 from the germline V gene are SGHVS and FQNEAQ. There are 14 residues in the CDR3. As DNA, the CDR3 is TGTGCCAGCAGCTTAGGGTCAGGGTTTGAAAAACTGTTTTTT. Its protein is CASSLGSGFEKLFF.

CDR3 nucleotide sequence: TGTGCCAGCCGCCCGGGAGTAAATCAGCCCCAGCATTTT. Its translation: CASRPGVNQPQHF. The chain recombines TRBV28 with TRBJ1-5; D unclear. The germline V gene has CDR1 MDHEN and CDR2 SYDVKM. The CDR3 totals 13 residues. V lost 8 bases and J lost 4, with 12 bases in between.

This chain joins TRBV10-2 and TRBJ1-1, with 7 bases aligning to TRBD1. The CDR3 runs 12 residues. Per germline, CDR1 WSHSY and CDR2 SAAADI. The trim removed 7 bases at V and 5 bases at J, leaving 4 bases unmatched. The CDR3 is CASTRQGTEAFF. For the CDR3, the DNA is TGCGCCAGCACCCGACAGGGAACTGAAGCTTTCTTT.

The chain combines TRBV10-3 with TRBJ2-3; a possible D gene is TRBD1 (6 bases). The CDR3 is 15 residues long. Trimming took off 5 bases at V and 3 bases at J, with 15 bases between the two ends. The V gene's germline CDR1 is ENHRY and CDR2 SYGVKD. CDR3 residues: CAISNTGKSTDTQYF. For the CDR3, the DNA is TGTGCCATCAGTAACACAGGGAAATCGACAGATACGCAGTATTTT.

The chain combines TRBV29-1 with TRBJ1-1; no clear D gene. The length of the CDR3 is 11 residues. Germline assignment: CDR1 SQVTM and CDR2 ANQGSEA. Trimming took off 7 bases at V and 4 bases at J, with 10 bases between the two ends. The CDR3: CSAQRGTEAFF. In nucleotides, the CDR3 is TGCAGCGCCCAGCGGGGCACTGAAGCTTTCTTT.

The rearrangement links TRBV5-1 to TRBJ1-4; possible D gene TRBD1, 6 bases. Trimming took 4 bases from V and 8 from J, leaving 18 bases between them. The germline V gene encodes CDR1 SGHRS and CDR2 YFSETQ. CDR3 size: 15 residues. As DNA, the CDR3 is TGCGCCAGCAGCCCGGAGGGGGGGACTTACGAAAAACTGTTTTTT. Its translation is CASSPEGGTYEKLFF.

The rearrangement links TRBV5-1 to TRBJ2-1, with D perhaps given as TRBD1 or TRBD2 (5 bases each). Between the trimmed V and J ends, which lost 0 bases and 5 bases, there was a span of 21 bases. CDR3 length equals 18 residues. CDR1 SGHRS and CDR2 YFSETQ come from the germline V gene. The CDR3 loop is CASSLVLGRGRENNEQFF. CDR3 in DNA: TGCGCCAGCAGCTTGGTCCTGGGGCGAGGAAGGGAGAACAATGAGCAGTTCTTC.

This clone was found a few times. The rearrangement uses TRBV4-2 and TRBJ1-1; D not certain. Germline CDR1 and CDR2: LGHNA and YNFKEQ. V was pared by 0 bases and J by 1 base, with 6 bases between. This CDR3 has 14 amino acids. The CDR3 loop reads CASSQEGKNTEAFF. DNA of the CDR3: TGTGCCAGCAGCCAAGAAGGCAAGAACACTGAAGCTTTCTTT.

The rearrangement links TRBV12-5 to TRBJ1-2, with D maybe TRBD1 (6 bases). The V gene lost 2 bases and the J gene lost 7 bases, with 29 bases spanning the gap. There are 19 residues in the CDR3. The germline CDR1 and CDR2 sequences are LGHNT and FRNRAP. DNA of the CDR3: TGTGCTAGTGGTTTGAGACCGCTCCTACAGGGCACTAGGCTGAGTGGCTACACCTTC. This gives the protein CASGLRPLLQGTRLSGYTF. Looking up the rest from reference TRBV12-5 and TRBJ1-2 gives the full variable domain: DARVTQTPRHKVTEMGQEVTMRCQPILGHNTVFWYRQTMMQGLELLAYFRNRAPLDDSGMPKDRFSAEMPDATLATLKIQPSEPRDSAVYFCASGLRPLLQGTRLSGYTFGSGTRLTVV.

This clone was observed once. The chain employs TRBV28 and TRBJ2-3; no clear D gene. Germline V gene sequence: CDR1 MDHEN, CDR2 SYDVKM. This CDR3 contains 11 residues. Trimming removed 4 bases from V and 9 bases from J, with 8 bases in between. CDR3 amino acids: CASSSPPTQYF. The CDR3 DNA sequence: TGTGCCAGCAGTTCTCCCCCAACGCAGTATTTT.

The chain recombines TRBV4-1 with TRBJ2-4, with D possibly TRBD2 on 7 matching bases. Between the trimmed V and J ends, which lost 4 bases and 7 bases, there was a span of 14 bases. The CDR3 loop spans 14 amino acids. Germline CDR1 MGHRA, CDR2 YSYEKL. The CDR3 DNA reads TGCGCCAGCAGCCGGATCGGGGGGCGTAACATTCAGTACTTC. This translates into CASSRIGGRNIQYF.

This chain joins TRBV9 and TRBJ2-3, with a tentative D call TRBD2 (6 bases). Per germline, CDR1 SGDLS and CDR2 YYNGEE. The ends were cut back, 0 bases at V and 5 bases at J, with 13 bases in the middle. The CDR3 is made up of 15 amino acids. For the CDR3, the DNA is TGTGCCAGCAGCGTAGGTCCGGGGGATCTAGATACGCAGTATTTT. Its protein is CASSVGPGDLDTQYF.

This sequence joins TRBV29-1 and TRBJ2-1; 12 bases agree with TRBD2. In germline, CDR1 is SQVTM, CDR2 ANQGSEA. The CDR3 covers 12 residues. Trimming at V came to 7 bases and at J to 11 bases, leaving 6 bases not matched to a gene. The CDR3 here is CSETSGGPKQFF. CDR3 coding DNA: TGCAGCGAGACTAGCGGGGGACCCAAGCAGTTCTTC.

This clone occurred many times. This chain links TRBV28 with TRBJ2-5; D is possibly TRBD2 (7 bases). CDR1 is MDHEN, CDR2 SYDVKM, per germline. This CDR3 has 18 amino acids. Trimming left V 3 bases short and J 2 bases short, with 22 bases between. Here the CDR3 DNA reads TGTGCCAGCAGTTTGTCCCCCGGCTTAGGGGGACTACAAGAGACCCAGTACTTC. Protein: CASSLSPGLGGLQETQYF.

A few counts support this clone. The chain is built from TRBV29-1 and TRBJ1-2, with D uncertain. V lost 0 bases and J 2 bases, leaving 13 bases between the germline ends. Per germline, CDR1 SQVTM and CDR2 ANQGSEA. The CDR3 has 15 amino acids. CDR3 amino acids: CSVEEPPPNNYGYTF. DNA for the CDR3: TGCAGCGTTGAAGAACCACCCCCGAACAACTATGGCTACACCTTC.